This T cell receptor beta chain was identified in a study of CD8+ T cells in alopecia areata. Looking at the study overall: Scoring of treated patients' severity used the percentage of affected scalp area.

Extraction of RNA preceded its reverse transcription into cDNA, which served as the sequencing template. The data were produced by immunoSEQ multiplex PCR, yet TCRdb's version contains in-frame clones alone and is incomplete. The sample contains 110,000 to 150,000 clones, about 56% of which appear only once. The germline CDR1 and CDR2 sequences are SGHRS and YFSETQ. With 3 bases clipped from V and 1 base from J, the junction kept 5 bases outside the gene matches. This CDR3 region has 15 residues. Regarding treatment: oral pan-JAK inhibitor, 5-10 mg twice daily. As part of sample collection, lesional scalp punch biopsies and peripheral blood were taken from alopecia areata patients. Using a FACSAria, the CD4+ and CD8+ T cells were sorted from the PBMCs. Study conclusions and caveats: Uncertainty remains about how baseline CD8+ expansion links to response, with one nonresponder.

This clone was recorded a few times. Its antigen is not identified. The clonotype comes from a human donor with alopecia areata. The material sequenced was CD8+ T cells sorted from blood, taken at week 4, from a patient treated with tofacitinib. V gene TRBV5-1 combines with J gene TRBJ1-1; 8 nucleotides line up with TRBD1. This chain's CDR3 is CASSSDRARNTEAFF. The CDR3 bases are TGCGCCAGCAGCTCGGACAGGGCCCGGAACACTGAAGCTTTCTTT.